This TCR beta chain was sequenced during a study of cytomegalovirus exposure and HLA in healthy donors. This CDR3 has 14 amino acids. Between the trimmed V and J ends, which lost 5 bases and 0 bases, there was a span of 8 bases. Germline V gene lookup returns CDR1 MNHNS and CDR2 SASEGT. This PCR relied on a set of 60 Vbeta primers and 13 Jbeta primers. Assay: immunoSEQ multiplex PCR; the TCRdb copy retains only in-frame clones and omits some. The sample has some 170,000 clones; roughly 82% are singletons. The sequencing input was PBMCs. This clonotype was sampled from a girl aged 5-17 years in good health and CMV-seropositive. V gene TRBV6-1 combines with J gene TRBJ1-5; D is perhaps TRBD1 (5 bases). The CDR3 region has the DNA TGTGCCAGCAGTCTAGGACATAGCAATCAGCCCCAGCATTTT. It codes for CASSLGHSNQPQHF.